This TCR beta chain was sequenced during a study of T cell repertoires in cytomegalovirus infection. Looking at the study overall: Based on public TCR beta signatures, there were indications of CMV infection and of a matching HLA type.

This clonotype was counted a few times. The antigen is undetermined. Each CDR3 protein is one row after TCRdb ran MiXCR on the reads. The repertoire holds about 230,000 distinct CDR3 sequences, with approximately 24% as singletons. Findings of the study overall: HLA-C-restricted CMV clonotypes gave the most frequent clonotype in two of eight donors.

V lost 6 bases and J lost 2; bases outside the gene matches: 13. Germline loops: CDR1 MNHNS, CDR2 SASEGT. The CDR3 is 16 amino acids. Sequencing used CD8+ T cells from PBMCs. V gene TRBV6-1 combines with J gene TRBJ2-7; 7 bases map to TRBD1. The source is a human donor in good health (CMV status not recorded). Some clones in this sample may be carry-over from other donors' samples. Here the CDR3 reads CASRDTGVTITYEQYF. In nucleotides, the CDR3 is TGTGCCAGCAGGGATACAGGGGTTACTATTACCTACGAGCAGTACTTC.